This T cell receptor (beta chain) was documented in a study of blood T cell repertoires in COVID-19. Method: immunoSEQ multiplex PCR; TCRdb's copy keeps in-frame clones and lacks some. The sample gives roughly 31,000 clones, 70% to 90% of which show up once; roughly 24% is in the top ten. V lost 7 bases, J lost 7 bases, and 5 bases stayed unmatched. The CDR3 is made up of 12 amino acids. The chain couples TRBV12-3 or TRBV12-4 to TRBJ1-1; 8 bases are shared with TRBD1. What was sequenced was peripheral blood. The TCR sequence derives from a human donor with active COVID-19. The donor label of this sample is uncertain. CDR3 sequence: CASIGQGNEAFF. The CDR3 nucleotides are TGTGCCAGCATCGGACAGGGAAATGAAGCTTTCTTT.